This TCR beta chain appears in the sequencing data of a study of T cell clonality in common variable immunodeficiency. This clone was found many times. Here immunoSEQ multiplex PCR was the method, and the copy in TCRdb shows in-frame clones only, minus some. Recorded here are under 50,000 clones, none singletons. The sequence was obtained from a person aged 18 to 69 in good health. The sequenced material came from peripheral blood mononuclear cells.

CDR3 loop: CASSRVNWGENIQYF. Incomplete CDR3 DNA: TGTGCCAGTAGTAGAGTCAACTGGGGCGAAAACATT. The chain combines TRBV19 with TRBJ2-4, with D perhaps TRBD1 (5 bases). The read falls 3 residues short of the CDR3 end, and the missing part is taken from the germline J gene. This CDR3 is built from 15 residues. The germline V and J ends were trimmed by 4 bases and 5 bases, with 15 bases remaining between them. CDR1 and CDR2 from the germline V gene are LNHDA and SQIVND (reference sequence).